The entry below describes one T cell receptor beta chain. Its matching antigen is unknown. This entry is derived from a study of blood T cells in healthy people across ages. Study-wide context: Template switching retrieved approximately one barcoded beta molecule for each two T cells.

The ends were cut back, 6 bases at V and 3 bases at J, with 9 bases in the middle. Germline CDR1 reads SQVTM; CDR2 reads ANQGSEA. The length of the CDR3 is 11 residues. A J-beta primer mix and a sample-barcoded 5' primer were used in a second PCR of about 7 to 11 cycles. Each single sample gave us at least 3 million CDR3-containing paired-end reads. TCRdb fed the 5' RACE reads into MiXCR, producing one record per CDR3 protein. The repertoire consists of 850,000 to 1,300,000 distinct CDR3 sequences, with more than 40% occurring once and the leading ten covering over 15%. General study findings and limits: Greater diversity and more naive CD4+ cells were seen in long-lived donors than in aged donors. The fall in TCR beta diversity per million T cells was roughly linear with age.

This chain uses TRBV29-1 with TRBJ2-7; D is ambiguous. The specimen sequenced was blood. The TCR originated in an older woman in good health. CDR3 sequence reads: CSVLDGYEQYF. The CDR3 nucleotides read TGCAGCGTCCTTGACGGCTACGAGCAGTACTTC.